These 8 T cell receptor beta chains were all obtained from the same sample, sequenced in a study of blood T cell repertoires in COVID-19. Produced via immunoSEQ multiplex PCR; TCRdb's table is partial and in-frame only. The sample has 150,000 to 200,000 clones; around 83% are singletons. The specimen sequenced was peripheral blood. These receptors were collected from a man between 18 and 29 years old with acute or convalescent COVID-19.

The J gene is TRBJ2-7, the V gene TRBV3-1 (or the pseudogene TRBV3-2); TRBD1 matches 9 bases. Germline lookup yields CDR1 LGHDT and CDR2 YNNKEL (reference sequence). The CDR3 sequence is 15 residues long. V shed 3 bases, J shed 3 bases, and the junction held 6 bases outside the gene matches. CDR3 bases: TGTGCCAGCAGCCAGAGGACAGGGGTTTTCTACGAGCAGTACTTC. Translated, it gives CASSQRTGVFYEQYF.

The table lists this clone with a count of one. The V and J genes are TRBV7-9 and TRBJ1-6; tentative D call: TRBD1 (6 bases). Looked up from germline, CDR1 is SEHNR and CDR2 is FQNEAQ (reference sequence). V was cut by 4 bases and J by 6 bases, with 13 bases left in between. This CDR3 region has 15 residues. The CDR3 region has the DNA TGTGCCAGCAGCTCGGGGGGGCCGCGTAATTCACCCCTCCACTTT. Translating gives CASSSGGPRNSPLHF.

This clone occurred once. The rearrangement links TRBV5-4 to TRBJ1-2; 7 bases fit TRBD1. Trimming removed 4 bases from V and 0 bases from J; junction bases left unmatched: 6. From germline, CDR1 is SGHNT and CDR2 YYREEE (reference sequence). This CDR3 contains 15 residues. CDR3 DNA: TGTGCCAGCAGCAAGGACAGGACCGCTAACTATGGCTACACCTTC. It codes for CASSKDRTANYGYTF.

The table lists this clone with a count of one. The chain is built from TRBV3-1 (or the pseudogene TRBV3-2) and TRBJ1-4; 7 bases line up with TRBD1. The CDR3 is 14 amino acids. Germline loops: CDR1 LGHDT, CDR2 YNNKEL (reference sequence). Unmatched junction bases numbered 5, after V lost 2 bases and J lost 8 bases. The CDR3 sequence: CASSQQGEAEKLFF. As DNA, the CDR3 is TGTGCCAGCAGCCAACAGGGGGAGGCGGAAAAACTGTTTTTT.

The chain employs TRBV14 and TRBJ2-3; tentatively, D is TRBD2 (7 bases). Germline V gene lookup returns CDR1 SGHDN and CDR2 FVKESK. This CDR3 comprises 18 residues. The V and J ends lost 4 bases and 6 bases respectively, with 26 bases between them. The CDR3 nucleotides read TGTGCCAGCAGCCCCCTGACGGGGGGCGAGTCAACCCGGGATACGCAGTATTTT. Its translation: CASSPLTGGESTRDTQYF.

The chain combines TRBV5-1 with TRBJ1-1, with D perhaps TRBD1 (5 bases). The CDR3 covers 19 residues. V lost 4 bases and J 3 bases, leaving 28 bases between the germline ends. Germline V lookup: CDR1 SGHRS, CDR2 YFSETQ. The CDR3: CASSPGAGRNANWDTEAFF. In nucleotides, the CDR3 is TGCGCCAGCAGCCCCGGGGCCGGGAGAAACGCAAATTGGGACACTGAAGCTTTCTTT. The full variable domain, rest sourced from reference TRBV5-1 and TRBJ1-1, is KAGVTQTPRYLIKTRGQQVTLSCSPISGHRSVSWYQQTPGQGLQFLFEYFSETQRNKGNFPGRFSGRQFSNSRSEMNVSTLELGDSALYLCASSPGAGRNANWDTEAFFGQGTRLTVV.

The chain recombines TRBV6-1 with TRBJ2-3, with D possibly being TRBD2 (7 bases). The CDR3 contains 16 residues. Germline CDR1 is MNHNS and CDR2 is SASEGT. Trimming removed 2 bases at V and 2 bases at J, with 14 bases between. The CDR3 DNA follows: TGTGCCAGCAGTGAACTAAGGGGGACTAACACAGATACGCAGTATTTT. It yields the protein CASSELRGTNTDTQYF.

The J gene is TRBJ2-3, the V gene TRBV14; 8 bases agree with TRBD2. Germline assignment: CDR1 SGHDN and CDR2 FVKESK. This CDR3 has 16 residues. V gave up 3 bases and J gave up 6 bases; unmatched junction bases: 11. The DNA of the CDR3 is TGTGCCAGCAGCCACCACCGGGGGGGCGTTGGTGATACGCAGTATTTT. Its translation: CASSHHRGGVGDTQYF.